This TCR beta chain stems from a study of T cell repertoires in cytomegalovirus infection. Regarding the study as a whole: Ex vivo, HLA-C-restricted CMV-specific TCR beta clonotypes prevailed over the rest of the response.

The CDR3 contains 14 residues. Germline V lookup: CDR1 SEHNR, CDR2 FQNEAQ (reference sequence). The J segment lost 5 bases and the V segment lost 5 bases, leaving 4 bases of the junction unmatched. This clonotype turned up a few times. Antigen specificity is unknown. TCRdb recomputed calls from the reads with MiXCR, one row per CDR3 protein. The table has approximately 180,000 distinct CDR3 sequences, roughly a sixth seen once. Material for sequencing was CD8+ T cells from PBMCs. The sequence was obtained from a human donor in good health (CMV status not recorded). Some clones in this sample may be carry-over from other donors' samples. The rearrangement links TRBV7-9 to TRBJ1-5; 9 bases match TRBD1. The CDR3 DNA sequence: TGTGCCAGCAGCCTAGGGACAGGGCATCAGCCCCAGCATTTT. Protein product: CASSLGTGHQPQHF.